The clone carrying this T cell receptor beta chain appeared a few times. From germline, CDR1 is SGHRS and CDR2 YFSETQ. Trimming took off 3 bases at V and 1 base at J, with 13 bases between the two ends. The CDR3 sequence is 15 residues long. Since all of the isolated RNA was reverse transcribed, expressed TCRB transcripts were what got sequenced. Profiled with immunoSEQ multiplex PCR; TCRdb holds only in-frame clones, not every one. The table records around 290,000 clones, under 8.5% of them present only once. This sample is drawn from a study of beta chain features in type 1 diabetes. This TCR was recovered from a woman between 18 and 29 years old in good health. The chain combines TRBV5-1 with TRBJ2-5; D might be TRBD1 (6 bases). The sample taken for sequencing was central memory CD4+ T cells from blood. The CDR3 region is CASSSLPTGQETQYF. The CDR3 coding sequence is TGCGCCAGCAGCTCCCTACCGACAGGCCAAGAGACCCAGTACTTC. Looking up the rest from reference TRBV5-1 and TRBJ2-5 gives the full variable domain: KAGVTQTPRYLIKTRGQQVTLSCSPISGHRSVSWYQQTPGQGLQFLFEYFSETQRNKGNFPGRFSGRQFSNSRSEMNVSTLELGDSALYLCASSSLPTGQETQYFGPGTRLLVL.